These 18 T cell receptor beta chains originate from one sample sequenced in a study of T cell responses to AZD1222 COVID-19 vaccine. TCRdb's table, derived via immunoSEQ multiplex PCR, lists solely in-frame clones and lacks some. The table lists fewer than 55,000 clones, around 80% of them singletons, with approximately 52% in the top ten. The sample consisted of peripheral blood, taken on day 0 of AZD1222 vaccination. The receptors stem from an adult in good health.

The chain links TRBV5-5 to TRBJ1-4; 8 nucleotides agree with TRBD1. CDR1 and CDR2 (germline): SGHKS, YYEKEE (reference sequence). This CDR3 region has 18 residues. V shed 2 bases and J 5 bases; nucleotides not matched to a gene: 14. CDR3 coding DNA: TGTGCCAGCAGCTTCTTTGCAAGTATGAGGACAGGGAATGAAAAACTGTTTTTT. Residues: CASSFFASMRTGNEKLFF.

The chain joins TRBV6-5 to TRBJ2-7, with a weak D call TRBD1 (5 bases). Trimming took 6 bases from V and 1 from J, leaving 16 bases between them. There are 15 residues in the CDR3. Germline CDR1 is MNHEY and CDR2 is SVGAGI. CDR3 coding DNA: TGTGCCAGCAGCACCAGGGTCATAGGGTCCTACGAGCAGTACTTC. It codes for CASSTRVIGSYEQYF.

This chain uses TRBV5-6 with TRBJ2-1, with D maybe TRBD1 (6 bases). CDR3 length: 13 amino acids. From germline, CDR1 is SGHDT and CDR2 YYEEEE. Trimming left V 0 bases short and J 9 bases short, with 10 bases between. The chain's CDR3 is CASSLDRVGEQFF. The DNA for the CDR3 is TGTGCCAGCAGCTTGGACAGGGTCGGTGAGCAGTTCTTC.

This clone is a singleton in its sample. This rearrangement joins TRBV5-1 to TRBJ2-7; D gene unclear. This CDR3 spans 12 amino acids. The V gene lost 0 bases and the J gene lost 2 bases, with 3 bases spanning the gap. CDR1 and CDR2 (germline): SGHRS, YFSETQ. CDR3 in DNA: TGCGCCAGCAGCTTGGGCACCTACGAGCAGTACTTC. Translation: CASSLGTYEQYF. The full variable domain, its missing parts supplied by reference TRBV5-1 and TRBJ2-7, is KAGVTQTPRYLIKTRGQQVTLSCSPISGHRSVSWYQQTPGQGLQFLFEYFSETQRNKGNFPGRFSGRQFSNSRSEMNVSTLELGDSALYLCASSLGTYEQYFGPGTRLTVT.

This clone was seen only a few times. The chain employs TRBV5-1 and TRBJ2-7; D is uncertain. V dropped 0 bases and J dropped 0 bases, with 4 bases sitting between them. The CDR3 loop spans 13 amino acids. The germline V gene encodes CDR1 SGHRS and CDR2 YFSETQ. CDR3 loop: CASSLAISYEQYF. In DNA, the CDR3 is TGCGCCAGCAGCTTGGCGATCTCCTACGAGCAGTACTTC.

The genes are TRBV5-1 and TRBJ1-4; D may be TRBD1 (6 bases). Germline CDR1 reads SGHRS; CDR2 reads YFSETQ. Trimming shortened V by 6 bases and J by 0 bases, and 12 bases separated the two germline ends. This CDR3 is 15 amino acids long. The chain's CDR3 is CASTTKGATNEKLFF. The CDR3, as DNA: TGCGCCAGCACTACTAAGGGGGCAACTAATGAAAAACTGTTTTTT.

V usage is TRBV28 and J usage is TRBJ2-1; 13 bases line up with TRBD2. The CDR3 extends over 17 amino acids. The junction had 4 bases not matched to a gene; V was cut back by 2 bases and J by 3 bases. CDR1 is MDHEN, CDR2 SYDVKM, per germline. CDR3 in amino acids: CASSLAGLAGLYNEQFF. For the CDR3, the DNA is TGTGCCAGCAGTTTAGCGGGACTAGCGGGACTCTACAATGAGCAGTTCTTC. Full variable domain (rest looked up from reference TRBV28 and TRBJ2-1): DVKVTQSSRYLVKRTGEKVFLECVQDMDHENMFWYRQDPGLGLRLIYFSYDVKMKEKGDIPEGYSVSREKKERFSLILESASTNQTSMYLCASSLAGLAGLYNEQFFGPGTRLTVL.

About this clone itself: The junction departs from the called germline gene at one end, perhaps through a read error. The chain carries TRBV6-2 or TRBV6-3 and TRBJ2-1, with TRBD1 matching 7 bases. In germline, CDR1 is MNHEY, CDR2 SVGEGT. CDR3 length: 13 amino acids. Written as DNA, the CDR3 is TGTGCCAGCAGTCCGAACTTTCCGGGACAGCTACTCTTC. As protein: CASSPNFPGQLLF.

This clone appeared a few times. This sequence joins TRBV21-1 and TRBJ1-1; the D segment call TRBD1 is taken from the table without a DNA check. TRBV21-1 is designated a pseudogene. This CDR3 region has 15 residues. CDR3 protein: CASSYRDRKSTEAFF. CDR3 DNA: TGTGCCAGCAGCTACCGGGACAGGAAGAGCACTGAAGCTTTCTTT.

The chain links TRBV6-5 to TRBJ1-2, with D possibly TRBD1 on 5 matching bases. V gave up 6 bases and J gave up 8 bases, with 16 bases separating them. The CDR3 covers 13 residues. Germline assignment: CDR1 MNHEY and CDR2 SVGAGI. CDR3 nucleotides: TGTGCCAGCAGCCCAACAGGTTCTTTCGGCTACACCTTC. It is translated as CASSPTGSFGYTF.

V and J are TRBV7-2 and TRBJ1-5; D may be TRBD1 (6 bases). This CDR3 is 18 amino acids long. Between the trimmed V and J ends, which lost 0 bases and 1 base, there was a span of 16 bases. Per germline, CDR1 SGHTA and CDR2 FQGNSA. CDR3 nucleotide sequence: TGTGCCAGCAGCTTAGCGCCGACAGGCCGAGGAAGCAATCAGCCCCAGCATTTT. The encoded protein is CASSLAPTGRGSNQPQHF. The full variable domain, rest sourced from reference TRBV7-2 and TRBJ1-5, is GAGVSQSPSNKVTEKGKDVELRCDPISGHTALYWYRQSLGQGLEFLIYFQGNSAPDKSGLPSDRFSAERTGGSVSTLTIQRTQQEDSAVYLCASSLAPTGRGSNQPQHFGDGTRLSIL.

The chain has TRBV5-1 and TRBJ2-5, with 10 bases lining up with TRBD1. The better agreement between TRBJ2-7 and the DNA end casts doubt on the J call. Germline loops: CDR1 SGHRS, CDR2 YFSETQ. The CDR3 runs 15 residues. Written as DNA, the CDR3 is TGCGCCAGCAGCCCCGGGACAGGGGTGGACTACGAGCAGTACTTC. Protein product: CASSPGTGVDYEQYF.

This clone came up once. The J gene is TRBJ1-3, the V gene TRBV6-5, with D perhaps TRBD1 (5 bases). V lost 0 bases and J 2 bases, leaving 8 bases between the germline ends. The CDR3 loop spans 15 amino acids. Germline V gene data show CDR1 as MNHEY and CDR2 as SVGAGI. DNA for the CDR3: TGTGCCAGCAGTTACTCCGGGACGGCTGGAAACACCATATATTTT. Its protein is CASSYSGTAGNTIYF.

The CDR3, as DNA: TGTGCCATTCAGAGCGGGGGCCAAGTCAATACGCAGTATTTT. It specifies CAIQSGGQVNTQYF. The chain recombines TRBV28 with TRBJ2-3; 8 positions agree with TRBD2. The germline gives CDR1 MDHEN, CDR2 SYDVKM. The length of the CDR3 is 14 residues. The J segment lost 7 bases and the V segment lost 10 bases, leaving 13 bases of the junction unmatched.

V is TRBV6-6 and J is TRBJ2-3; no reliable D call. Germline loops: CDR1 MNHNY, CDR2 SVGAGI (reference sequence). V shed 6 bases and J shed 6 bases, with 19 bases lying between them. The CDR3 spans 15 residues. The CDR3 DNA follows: TGTGCCAGCAGACCCAGGCCCGGGTTTTCGGATACGCAGTATTTT. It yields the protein CASRPRPGFSDTQYF.

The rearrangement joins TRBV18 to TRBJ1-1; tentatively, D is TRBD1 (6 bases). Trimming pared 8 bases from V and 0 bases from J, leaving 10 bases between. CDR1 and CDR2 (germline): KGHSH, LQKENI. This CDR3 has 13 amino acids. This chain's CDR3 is CASEGDLNTEAFF. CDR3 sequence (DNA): TGTGCCAGCGAGGGGGACTTGAACACTGAAGCTTTCTTT.

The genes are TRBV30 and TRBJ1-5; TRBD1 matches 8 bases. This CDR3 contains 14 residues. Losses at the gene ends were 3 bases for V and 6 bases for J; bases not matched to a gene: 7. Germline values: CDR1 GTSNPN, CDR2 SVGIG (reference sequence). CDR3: CAWRVGQGGQPQHF. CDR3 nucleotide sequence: TGTGCCTGGAGGGTAGGACAGGGCGGTCAGCCCCAGCATTTT.

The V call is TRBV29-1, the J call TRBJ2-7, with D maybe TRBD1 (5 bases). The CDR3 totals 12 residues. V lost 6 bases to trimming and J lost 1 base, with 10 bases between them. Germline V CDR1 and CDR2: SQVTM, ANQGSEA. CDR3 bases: TGCAGCGTCCAGGGTTTGTCCTACGAGCAGTACTTC. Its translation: CSVQGLSYEQYF.